This T cell receptor (beta chain) was sequenced in a study of blood T cell repertoires in COVID-19. Study-wide context: Italy, Spain and the United States were the sources of the convalescent and acute COVID-19 samples. Sources were T cells, B-cell-depleted T cells, or PBMCs; the material itself was cDNA or gDNA.

The authors' processing: Reference gene primers were amplified, and this amplification served to estimate nucleated cell counts. TCRdb keeps only in-frame clones here, not all; method: immunoSEQ multiplex PCR. Clonal size and the V and J genes are those of that table, whereas D and trimming came from the DNA. In the table there are roughly 53,000 clones, about 78% of which are singletons. Losses at the gene ends were 4 bases for V and 6 bases for J; bases not matched to a gene: 7. The CDR3 runs to 13 residues. CDR1 is SGHRS and CDR2 is YFSETQ in the germline V gene. The genes are TRBV5-1 and TRBJ2-7; 7 bases line up with TRBD2. The clonotype was recovered from a man in his fifties with active or convalescent COVID-19. Sequencing was done on a sample of peripheral blood. CDR3 sequence (DNA): TGCGCCAGCAGCCGGAGCGGGAATGGCGAGCAGTACTTC. It codes for CASSRSGNGEQYF.